This is a list of T cell receptor beta chains from one sample in a study of response to subunit inactivated influenza vaccine. Each CDR3 protein gets one entry after TCRdb re-called the RT-PCR reads with MiXCR. The repertoire holds 500,000 or so distinct CDR3 sequences, 16% seen once, with roughly 3% in the top ten. The sample consisted of CD4+ T cells sorted from PBMCs, taken around 25 months after vaccination. These receptors were obtained from a man aged 50 to 69 who received an inactivated influenza vaccine. The CDR3 runs from the conserved cysteine through the conserved F or W. Each record gives: CDR3 DNA, CDR3 protein, clone size, D gene, V gene, J gene. The D gene is left open where the match is weak. Only part of the rows carry a size: once, few, many, or a class if the clone is expanded.

CDR3nt: TGTGCCAGCAGTTTTAGTAGATACAATGAGCAGTTCTTC
CDR3aa: CASSFSRYNEQFF
abundance: few
d_gene: NA
v_gene: TRBV3-1
j_gene: TRBJ2-1

CDR3nt: TGTGCCACCAGCAGAGGGGGGCAAGCGGGAGGAGGCACAGATACGCAGTATTTT
CDR3aa: CATSRGGQAGGGTDTQYF
abundance: few
d_gene: TRBD2
v_gene: TRBV15
j_gene: TRBJ2-3

CDR3nt: TGTGCCAGCAGCTTGACTGGGGGGCGCACGGGAGGCACGGGTAGCACAGATACGCAGTATTTT
CDR3aa: CASSLTGGRTGGTGSTDTQYF
abundance: few
d_gene: NA
v_gene: TRBV5-6
j_gene: TRBJ2-3

CDR3nt: TGCAGTGCTGGAGAGGCAGGGTGGTACACTGAAGCTTTCTTT
CDR3aa: CSAGEAGWYTEAFF
abundance: few
d_gene: NA
v_gene: TRBV20-1
j_gene: TRBJ1-1

CDR3nt: TGCAGTGCCCCTACACGAGGTGGAGGTTCACCCCTCCACTTT
CDR3aa: CSAPTRGGGSPLHF
abundance: NA
d_gene: NA
v_gene: TRBV20-1
j_gene: TRBJ1-6

CDR3nt: TGCGCCAGCAGTGATCTAGGACCCATCTACGAGCAGTACTTC
CDR3aa: CASSDLGPIYEQYF
abundance: NA
d_gene: NA
v_gene: TRBV10-2
j_gene: TRBJ2-7

CDR3nt: TGCGCCAGCAGCGGGGGACAGGGAACCTCTGGAAACACCATATATTTT
CDR3aa: CASSGGQGTSGNTIYF
abundance: few
d_gene: TRBD1
v_gene: TRBV5-1
j_gene: TRBJ1-3

CDR3nt: TGCAGTGCTCCCCGGACTAGCGGGGAAAAGTACTTC
CDR3aa: CSAPRTSGEKYF
abundance: few
d_gene: TRBD2
v_gene: TRBV20-1
j_gene: TRBJ2-7

CDR3nt: TGTGCCAGCAGTGGGGACAGTCACACCGGGGAGCTGTTTTTT
CDR3aa: CASSGDSHTGELFF
abundance: few
d_gene: TRBD1
v_gene: TRBV12-3/TRBV12-4
j_gene: TRBJ2-2

CDR3nt: TGCAGTGCCACAGTAAGGGGGGTGAACACTGAAGCTTTCTTT
CDR3aa: CSATVRGVNTEAFF
abundance: NA
d_gene: NA
v_gene: TRBV20-1
j_gene: TRBJ1-1

CDR3nt: TGCAGCGCGAATGGACAGGGGAACTATGGCTACACCTTC
CDR3aa: CSANGQGNYGYTF
abundance: many
d_gene: TRBD1
v_gene: TRBV29-1
j_gene: TRBJ1-2

CDR3nt: TGCGCCAGCAGCCACCTTAGCGGGGGGACCTACAATGAGCAGTTCTTC
CDR3aa: CASSHLSGGTYNEQFF
abundance: NA
d_gene: TRBD2
v_gene: TRBV4-3
j_gene: TRBJ2-1

CDR3nt: TGCAGTGCTCGGACTAGCGGAAAAAACATTCAGTACTTC
CDR3aa: CSARTSGKNIQYF
abundance: few
d_gene: TRBD2
v_gene: TRBV20-1
j_gene: TRBJ2-4

CDR3nt: TGTGCCAGCAGCAAAGAACGGTGGACTAGGAATTCCTACAATGAGCAGTTCTTC
CDR3aa: CASSKERWTRNSYNEQFF
abundance: NA
d_gene: TRBD2
v_gene: TRBV3-1
j_gene: TRBJ2-1

CDR3nt: TGTGCCAGCAGCTTAGCGGGGGCGCAGATGAACACTGAAGCTTTCTTT
CDR3aa: CASSLAGAQMNTEAFF
abundance: few
d_gene: NA
v_gene: TRBV7-2
j_gene: TRBJ1-1

CDR3nt: TGTGCCAGCAGTGAAAGGCAGGGAGCTTACAATGAGCAGTTCTTC
CDR3aa: CASSERQGAYNEQFF
abundance: NA
d_gene: NA
v_gene: TRBV2
j_gene: TRBJ2-1

CDR3nt: TGCAGTGCTCCGGGACAGGGGAGGGGGGCCCTCGCCAATGAGCAGTTCTTC
CDR3aa: CSAPGQGRGALANEQFF
abundance: many
d_gene: TRBD1
v_gene: TRBV20-1
j_gene: TRBJ2-1

CDR3nt: TGTGCCAGCAGTTTAAGGCAGGGGGGACACGAGCAGTACTTC
CDR3aa: CASSLRQGGHEQYF
abundance: NA
d_gene: NA
v_gene: TRBV27
j_gene: TRBJ2-7

CDR3nt: TGTGCCAGCAGTTACGCCGGGGACAGGGAGAGTACAGATACGCAGTATTTT
CDR3aa: CASSYAGDRESTDTQYF
abundance: many
d_gene: TRBD1
v_gene: TRBV6-2/TRBV6-3
j_gene: TRBJ2-3

CDR3nt: TGCGCCAGCAGCTCCTGGACCTCTCCCGACTATGGCTACACCTTC
CDR3aa: CASSSWTSPDYGYTF
abundance: NA
d_gene: NA
v_gene: TRBV5-1
j_gene: TRBJ1-2

CDR3nt: TGTGCCAGCAGCTTAGAATCATCTAGGATCGCGCAGTATTTT
CDR3aa: CASSLESSRIAQYF
abundance: NA
d_gene: NA
v_gene: TRBV11-2
j_gene: TRBJ2-3

CDR3nt: TGTGCCTGGACCCTCTGGGGCAGGGGGAACTATGGCTACACCTTC
CDR3aa: CAWTLWGRGNYGYTF
abundance: many
d_gene: TRBD1
v_gene: TRBV30
j_gene: TRBJ1-2

CDR3nt: TGTGCCAGCAGCCATAACTACGGGAGCTATGGCTACACCTTC
CDR3aa: CASSHNYGSYGYTF
abundance: NA
d_gene: NA
v_gene: TRBV7-9
j_gene: TRBJ1-2

CDR3nt: TGCAGTGCGATCCCCGGGACAGGGACCTACGAGCAGTACTTC
CDR3aa: CSAIPGTGTYEQYF
abundance: NA
d_gene: TRBD1
v_gene: TRBV20-1
j_gene: TRBJ2-7